This TCR beta chain was identified during a study of blood T cell repertoires in COVID-19. The CDR3 covers 18 residues. The table came from immunoSEQ multiplex PCR; TCRdb's copy has only in-frame clones and leaves some out. The sample holds approximately 450,000 clones, 85% to 90% seen once. Sequenced material: PBMCs or T cells enriched from blood (not recorded which). The receptor was isolated from a man aged 25-45 years who had recovered from COVID-19. This chain joins TRBV21-1 and TRBJ2-1; TRBD1, the D gene given by the table, was not confirmed from the DNA. TRBV21-1 is described as a pseudogene. CDR3 region: CASSNGGLDKRPNNEQFF. For the CDR3, the DNA is TGTGCCAGCAGCAATGGGGGCCTGGACAAAAGGCCTAACAATGAGCAGTTCTTC.